Each of the 23 T cell receptor beta chains below was sequenced from the same sample in a study of CD4 T cell repertoires in COVID-19. Data came from immunoSEQ multiplex PCR; TCRdb stores just in-frame clones and leaves some out. The table lists some 71,000 clones, 83% of them singletons. The sample was CD4+ T cells from peripheral blood, taken after recovery from COVID-19. All receptors come from a human donor who had COVID-19.

The V call is TRBV11-2, the J call TRBJ1-2; D is undetermined. The germline V gene encodes CDR1 SGHAT and CDR2 FQNNGV. The CDR3 runs 13 residues. Trimming removed 7 bases at V and 5 bases at J, with 14 bases between. The CDR3 DNA follows: TGTGCCAGCACCTACTCAGGCGGATATGGCTACACCTTC. This sequence encodes CASTYSGGYGYTF.

The V gene is TRBV6-5, the J gene TRBJ1-2; 11 bases agree with TRBD1. Germline values: CDR1 MNHEY, CDR2 SVGAGI. V trimming: 2 bases; J trimming: 5 bases; junction bases outside the gene matches: 7. The CDR3 totals 16 residues. The CDR3 spells CASSYLRTGGSYGYTF. In nucleotides, the CDR3 is TGTGCCAGCAGTTACCTCCGGACAGGGGGCTCGTATGGCTACACCTTC.

The rearrangement joins TRBV6-5 to TRBJ1-5; D gene ambiguous. The CDR3 runs to 12 residues. Between the trimmed V and J ends, which lost 7 bases and 5 bases, there was a span of 9 bases. The germline CDR1 and CDR2 sequences are MNHEY and SVGAGI. The CDR3 is CASKSRDQPQHF. The CDR3 DNA is TGTGCCAGCAAATCCCGAGATCAGCCCCAGCATTTT.

The rearrangement uses TRBV24-1 and TRBJ1-2, with D possibly being TRBD1 (6 bases). The germline V and J ends were trimmed by 3 bases and 3 bases, with 13 bases remaining between them. Germline-derived CDR1 and CDR2 are KGHDR and SFDVKD. The CDR3 consists of 15 residues. The CDR3 sequence: CATSDPQGQDYGYTF. CDR3 bases: TGTGCCACCAGTGATCCACAGGGTCAAGACTATGGCTACACCTTC.

This rearrangement joins TRBV7-2 to TRBJ2-1; TRBD2 matches at 10 bases. Germline trimming cut 5 bases from V and 4 bases from J; bases unmatched to any gene: 5. Germline V lookup: CDR1 SGHTA, CDR2 FQGNSA. The CDR3 spans 15 residues. CDR3 sequence reads: CASSLGLAEYNEQFF. In DNA form, the CDR3 reads TGTGCCAGCAGCCTCGGACTAGCGGAGTACAATGAGCAGTTCTTC.

This chain uses TRBV3-1 (or the pseudogene TRBV3-2) with TRBJ1-2; D is unresolved. The V gene's germline CDR1 is LGHDT and CDR2 YNNKEL (reference sequence). The CDR3 sequence is 13 residues long. Trimming took off 1 base at V and 11 bases at J, with 14 bases between the two ends. CDR3 in amino acids: CASSQVGSQLYTF. CDR3 nucleotides: TGTGCCAGCAGCCAAGTTGGTAGCCAACTTTACACCTTC.

The V gene is TRBV9, the J gene TRBJ1-2; no clear D gene. Germline loops: CDR1 SGDLS, CDR2 YYNGEE. The V and J ends lost 0 bases and 4 bases respectively, with 10 bases between them. The CDR3 is made up of 14 amino acids. The chain's CDR3 is CASSVGIGPYGYTF. CDR3 nucleotides: TGTGCCAGCAGCGTAGGGATAGGCCCCTATGGCTACACCTTC.

This chain links TRBV5-6 with TRBJ1-6, with a tentative D call TRBD1 (6 bases). CDR1 SGHDT and CDR2 YYEEEE come from the germline V gene. V was cut by 4 bases and J by 9 bases, with 26 bases left in between. The CDR3 extends over 18 amino acids. The CDR3 nucleotides read TGTGCCAGCAGCCCCCGGGGACAAGAGTTTCTCAGGAGTTCACCCCTCCACTTT. This translates into CASSPRGQEFLRSSPLHF.

This sequence joins TRBV28 and TRBJ1-5, with 7 bases that match TRBD1. Trimming cost V 8 bases and J 6 bases; bases outside gene matches: 16. Germline V gene data show CDR1 as MDHEN and CDR2 as SYDVKM. The CDR3 consists of 16 residues. The CDR3 loop is CASYGEVGTVGQPQHF. The CDR3 DNA reads as TGTGCCAGCTACGGAGAGGTAGGGACAGTCGGTCAGCCCCAGCATTTT.

This rearrangement joins TRBV5-1 to TRBJ1-4; D may be TRBD1 (5 bases). Trimming took off 4 bases at V and 8 bases at J, with 24 bases between the two ends. Germline assignment: CDR1 SGHRS and CDR2 YFSETQ. The CDR3 runs to 17 residues. The DNA for the CDR3 is TGCGCCAGCAGCCCACGCCCTGTCGGGGGTGAGGGGGAAAAACTGTTTTTT. This gives the protein CASSPRPVGGEGEKLFF.

The chain is built from TRBV10-3 and TRBJ2-5, with D possibly being TRBD1 (7 bases). Germline assignment: CDR1 ENHRY and CDR2 SYGVKD. The CDR3 loop spans 13 amino acids. V lost 11 bases to trimming and J lost 1 base, with 14 bases between them. CDR3 sequence reads: CASGGGIQETQYF. As DNA, the CDR3 is TGTGCCTCAGGGGGAGGAATCCAAGAGACCCAGTACTTC.

The count of this clone is one. This chain connects TRBV27 to TRBJ1-5; D remains unclear. Trimming took off 0 bases at V and 5 bases at J, with 5 bases between the two ends. The CDR3 has 13 amino acids. The V gene's germline CDR1 is MNHEY and CDR2 SMNVEV (reference sequence). DNA for the CDR3: TGTGCCAGCAGTTTATCCGAGGATCAGCCCCAGCATTTT. It yields the protein CASSLSEDQPQHF.

The rearrangement joins TRBV5-1 to TRBJ2-7; 14 bases align to TRBD2. There are 16 residues in the CDR3. Trimming at V came to 0 bases and at J to 7 bases, leaving 6 bases not matched to a gene. CDR1 is SGHRS and CDR2 is YFSETQ in the germline V gene. This chain's CDR3 is CASSLEGTSGSEEQYF. In nucleotides, the CDR3 is TGCGCCAGCAGCTTGGAGGGGACTAGCGGGAGTGAAGAGCAGTACTTC.

A word on this clone: Sequence at one end of the junction differs from germline and may be a read error. The chain links TRBV19 to TRBJ2-1; 10 bases align to TRBD2. The length of the CDR3 is 13 residues. Germline V lookup: CDR1 LNHDA, CDR2 SQIVND (reference sequence). The CDR3 sequence: CASRIAGGLEQFF. CDR3 DNA: TGTGCCAGTAGAATAGCGGGGGGACTTGAGCAGTTCTTC.

The chain recombines TRBV25-1 with TRBJ2-7; D gene ambiguous. CDR3 length: 12 amino acids. Trimming shortened V by 5 bases and J by 4 bases, and 9 bases separated the two germline ends. CDR1 is MGHDK and CDR2 is SYGVNS in the germline V gene. The CDR3 DNA reads TGTGCCAGCAGTCTAAACGGGTACGAGCAGTACTTC. Translation gives CASSLNGYEQYF.

Only a few counts were recorded for this clone. The chain links TRBV5-1 to TRBJ2-2; 15 nucleotides agree with TRBD2. Trimming took 6 bases from V and 6 from J; bases not matched to a gene: 9. The CDR3 runs to 17 residues. CDR1 is SGHRS, CDR2 YFSETQ, per germline. The CDR3 reads CASKAPGLAGGPGELFF. For the CDR3, the DNA is TGCGCCAGCAAGGCGCCCGGACTAGCGGGAGGGCCCGGGGAGCTGTTTTTT.

The chain is built from TRBV14 and TRBJ1-6, with TRBD1 matching over 7 bases. J gave up 9 bases and V 0 bases, and 8 bases lay outside the gene matches. Germline-derived CDR1 and CDR2 are SGHDN and FVKESK. This CDR3 has 16 amino acids. Here the CDR3 DNA reads TGTGCCAGCAGCCAAGAGGGCAGGGGGTACGCTTCACCCCTCCACTTT. Its protein is CASSQEGRGYASPLHF.

The chain's CDR3 is CASSPGASGQETQYF. The CDR3 DNA reads TGCGCCAGCTCCCCTGGCGCTAGCGGCCAAGAGACCCAGTACTTC. The V gene is TRBV5-1, the J gene TRBJ2-5, with 7 bases fitting TRBD2. Germline CDR1 SGHRS, CDR2 YFSETQ. The CDR3 runs to 15 residues. The ends lost 7 bases at V and 1 base at J; junction bases unmatched: 10.

The chain is built from TRBV19 and TRBJ2-5; TRBD1 matches at 8 bases. There are 14 residues in the CDR3. From germline, CDR1 is LNHDA and CDR2 SQIVND (reference sequence). V lost 5 bases to trimming and J lost 2 bases; unmatched junction nucleotides: 4. The CDR3 loop reads CASSGTGGQETQYF. The DNA of the CDR3 is TGTGCCAGTAGTGGAACAGGGGGTCAAGAGACCCAGTACTTC.

V is TRBV24-1 and J is TRBJ2-1; 9 positions match TRBD1. Germline V gene data show CDR1 as KGHDR and CDR2 as SFDVKD. The V and J ends lost 1 base and 9 bases, in that order; junction bases with no gene match: 6. The CDR3 loop spans 15 amino acids. The CDR3 reads CATSDFTGGASEQFF. CDR3 bases: TGTGCCACCAGTGATTTCACAGGGGGCGCGTCTGAGCAGTTCTTC.

The genes are TRBV9 and TRBJ2-3, with D hard to call. Trimming removed 4 bases at V and 5 bases at J, with 11 bases between. The CDR3 contains 13 residues. CDR1 is SGDLS, CDR2 YYNGEE, per germline. CDR3 in amino acids: CASSPRTGDTQYF. The CDR3 DNA reads TGTGCCAGCAGCCCCCGTACCGGAGATACGCAGTATTTT.

This clone was counted ten times or more. The chain joins TRBV25-1 to TRBJ1-3; 7 nucleotides align to TRBD1. This CDR3 spans 14 amino acids. J was trimmed by 3 bases and V by 5 bases; bases with no gene match: 4. Germline lookup yields CDR1 MGHDK and CDR2 SYGVNS. CDR3 coding DNA: TGTGCCAGCAGTTTAAACAGGGGTGGAAACACCATATATTTT. This translates into CASSLNRGGNTIYF.

The gene calls are TRBV3-1 (or the pseudogene TRBV3-2) and TRBJ2-1; D not resolved. Germline assignment: CDR1 LGHDT and CDR2 YNNKEL (reference sequence). The CDR3 is made up of 17 amino acids. Trimming pared 4 bases from V and 1 base from J, leaving 17 bases between. The CDR3 nucleotides read TGTGCCAGCAGCCCTAATCAATTCCTTCGATCCTACAATGAGCAGTTCTTC. Its translation: CASSPNQFLRSYNEQFF.